Detailed here is one T cell receptor beta chain. Its antigen is unidentified. Libraries were prepared by immunoSEQ multiplex PCR; TCRdb keeps only in-frame clonotypes and omits some of them. The sample includes about 92,000 clones, roughly 91% of them seen just once. This record comes from a study of T cell responses to AZD1222 COVID-19 vaccine. Study-level results: White British ancestry dominated among donors, who included more females, and clonal diversity was possibly underestimated.

The germline CDR1 and CDR2 sequences are SGHRS and YFSETQ. Trimming took 4 bases from V and 8 from J; bases not matched to a gene: 6. This CDR3 comprises 14 residues. This sample comprised peripheral blood, obtained on day 0 of AZD1222 vaccination. V usage is TRBV5-1 and J usage is TRBJ2-1; 10 bases map to TRBD2. This receptor was obtained from an adult in good health. Written as DNA, the CDR3 is TGCGCCAGCAGCCCAGCGGGGGGGCCACATGAGCAGTTCTTC. Amino acids: CASSPAGGPHEQFF.